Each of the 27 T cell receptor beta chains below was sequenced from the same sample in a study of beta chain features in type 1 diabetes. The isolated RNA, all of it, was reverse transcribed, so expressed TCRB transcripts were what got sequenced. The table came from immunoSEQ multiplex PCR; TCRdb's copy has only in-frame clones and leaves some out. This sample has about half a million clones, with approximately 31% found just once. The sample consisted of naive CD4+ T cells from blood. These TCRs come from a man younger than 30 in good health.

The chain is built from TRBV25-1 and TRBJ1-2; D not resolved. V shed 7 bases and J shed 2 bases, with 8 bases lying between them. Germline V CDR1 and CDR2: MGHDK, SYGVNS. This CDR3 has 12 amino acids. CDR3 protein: CASMNRNYGYTF. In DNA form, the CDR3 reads TGTGCCAGCATGAACCGAAACTATGGCTACACCTTC.

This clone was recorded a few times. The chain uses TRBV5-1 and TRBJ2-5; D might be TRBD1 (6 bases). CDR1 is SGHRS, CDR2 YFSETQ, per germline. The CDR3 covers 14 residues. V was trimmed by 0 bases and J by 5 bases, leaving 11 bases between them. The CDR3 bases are TGCGCCAGCAGCTTGGACAGGGTGGCGGAGACCCAGTACTTC. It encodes CASSLDRVAETQYF.

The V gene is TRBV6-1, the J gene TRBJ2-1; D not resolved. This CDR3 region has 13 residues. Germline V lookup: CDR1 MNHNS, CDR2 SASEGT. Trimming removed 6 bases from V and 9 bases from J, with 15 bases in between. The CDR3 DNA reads TGTGCCAGCAGGTATATCCCCCTGGGTGAGCAGTTCTTC. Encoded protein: CASRYIPLGEQFF.

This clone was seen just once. The CDR3 nucleotides read TGTGCCAGCAGCTTAGAAATGAGCACAGATACGCAGTATTTT. It specifies CASSLEMSTDTQYF. The chain employs TRBV7-8 and TRBJ2-3, with unresolved D. The CDR3 has 14 residues. Germline loops: CDR1 SGHVS, CDR2 FQNEAQ. Trimming took 1 base from V and 0 from J, leaving 5 bases between them.

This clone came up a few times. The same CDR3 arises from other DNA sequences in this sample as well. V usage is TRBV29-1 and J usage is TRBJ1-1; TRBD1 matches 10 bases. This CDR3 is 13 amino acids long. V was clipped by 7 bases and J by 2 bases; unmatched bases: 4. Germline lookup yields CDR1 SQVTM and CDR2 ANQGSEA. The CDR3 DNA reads TGCAGCGCACGGACAGGGGGAAACACTGAAGCTTTCTTT. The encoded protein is CSARTGGNTEAFF.

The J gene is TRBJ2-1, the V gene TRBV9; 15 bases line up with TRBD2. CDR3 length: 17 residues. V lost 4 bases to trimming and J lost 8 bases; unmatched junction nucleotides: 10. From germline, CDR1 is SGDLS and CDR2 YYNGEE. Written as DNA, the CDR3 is TGTGCCAGCAGCCCGGGGACTAGCGGGAGGCTTTTGGATGAGCAGTTCTTC. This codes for CASSPGTSGRLLDEQFF.

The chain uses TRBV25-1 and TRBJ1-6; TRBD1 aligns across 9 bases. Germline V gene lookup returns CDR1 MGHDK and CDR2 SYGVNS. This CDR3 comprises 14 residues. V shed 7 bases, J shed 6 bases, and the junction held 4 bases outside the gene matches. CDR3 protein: CASTGTGSNSPLHF. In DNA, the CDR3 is TGTGCCAGCACCGGGACAGGGAGTAATTCACCCCTCCACTTT.

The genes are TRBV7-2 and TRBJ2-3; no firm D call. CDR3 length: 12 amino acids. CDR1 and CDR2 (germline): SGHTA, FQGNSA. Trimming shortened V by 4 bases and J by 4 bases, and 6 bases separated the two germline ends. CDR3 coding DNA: TGTGCCAGCAGCTGGGGTCCAGATACGCAGTATTTT. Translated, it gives CASSWGPDTQYF.

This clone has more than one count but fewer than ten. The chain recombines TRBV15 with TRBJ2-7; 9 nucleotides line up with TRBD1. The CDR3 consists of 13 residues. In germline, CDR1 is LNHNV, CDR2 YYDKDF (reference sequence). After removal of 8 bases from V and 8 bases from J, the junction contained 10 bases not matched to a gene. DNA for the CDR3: TGTGCCACCCGGGACAGGGTCTTCGGCAAGCAGTACTTC. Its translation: CATRDRVFGKQYF.

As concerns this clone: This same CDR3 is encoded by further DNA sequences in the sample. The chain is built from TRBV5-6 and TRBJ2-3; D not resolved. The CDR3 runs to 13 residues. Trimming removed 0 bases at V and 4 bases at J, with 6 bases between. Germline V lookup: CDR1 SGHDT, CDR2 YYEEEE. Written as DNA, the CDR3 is TGTGCCAGCAGCTTGGGCAGTCCAGATACGCAGTATTTT. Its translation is CASSLGSPDTQYF.

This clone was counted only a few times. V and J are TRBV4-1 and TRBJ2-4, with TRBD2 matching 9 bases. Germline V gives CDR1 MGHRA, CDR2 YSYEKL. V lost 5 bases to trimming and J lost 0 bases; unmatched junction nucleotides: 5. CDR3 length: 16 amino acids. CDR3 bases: TGCGCCAGCAGCGCTCTAGCGGGGTTAGCCAAAAACATTCAGTACTTC. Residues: CASSALAGLAKNIQYF.

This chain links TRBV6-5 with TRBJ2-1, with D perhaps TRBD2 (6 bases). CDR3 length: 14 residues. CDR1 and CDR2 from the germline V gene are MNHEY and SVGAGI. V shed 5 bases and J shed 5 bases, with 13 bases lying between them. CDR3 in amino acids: CASSASRGDNEQFF. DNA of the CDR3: TGTGCCAGCAGTGCTTCTCGCGGGGACAATGAGCAGTTCTTC.

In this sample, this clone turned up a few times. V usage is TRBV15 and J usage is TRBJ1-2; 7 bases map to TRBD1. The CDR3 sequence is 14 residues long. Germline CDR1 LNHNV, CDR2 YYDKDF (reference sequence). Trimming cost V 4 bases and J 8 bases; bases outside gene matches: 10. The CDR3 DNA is TGTGCCACCAGCACTACCGCAGGGGGTGTAGGCTACACCTTC. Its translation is CATSTTAGGVGYTF.

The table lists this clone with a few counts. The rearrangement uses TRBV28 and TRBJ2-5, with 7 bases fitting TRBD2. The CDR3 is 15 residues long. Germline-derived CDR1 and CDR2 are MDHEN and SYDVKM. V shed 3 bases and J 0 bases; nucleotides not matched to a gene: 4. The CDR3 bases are TGTGCCAGCAGTTTCGTCGGGGGGAACCAAGAGACCCAGTACTTC. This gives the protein CASSFVGGNQETQYF.

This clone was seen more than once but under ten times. The CDR3 region has the DNA TGTGCCACCAGGGTAAACCAGAACACTGAAGCTTTCTTT. Protein sequence: CATRVNQNTEAFF. The V call is TRBV11-2, the J call TRBJ1-1, with D possibly TRBD1 on 5 matching bases. The germline V gene encodes CDR1 SGHAT and CDR2 FQNNGV. This CDR3 spans 13 amino acids. V lost 10 bases to trimming and J lost 1 base, with 13 bases between them.

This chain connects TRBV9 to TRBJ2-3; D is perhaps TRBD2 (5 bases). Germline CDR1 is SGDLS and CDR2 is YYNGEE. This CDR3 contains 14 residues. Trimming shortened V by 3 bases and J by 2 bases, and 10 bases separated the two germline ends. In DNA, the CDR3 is TGTGCCAGCAGCGGCGGCGGGTACACAGATACGCAGTATTTT. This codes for CASSGGGYTDTQYF.

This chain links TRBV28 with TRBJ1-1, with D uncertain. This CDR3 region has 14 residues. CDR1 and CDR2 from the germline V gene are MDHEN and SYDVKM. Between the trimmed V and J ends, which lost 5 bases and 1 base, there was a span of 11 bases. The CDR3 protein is CASSLGPPNTEAFF. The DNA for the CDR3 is TGTGCCAGCAGTCTCGGCCCTCCGAACACTGAAGCTTTCTTT.

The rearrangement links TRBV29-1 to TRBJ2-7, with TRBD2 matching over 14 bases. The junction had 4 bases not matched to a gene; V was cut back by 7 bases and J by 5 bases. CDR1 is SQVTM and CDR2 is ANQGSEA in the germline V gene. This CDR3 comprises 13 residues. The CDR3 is CSAGTSGSHEQYF. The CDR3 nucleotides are TGCAGCGCTGGGACTAGCGGGAGTCACGAGCAGTACTTC.

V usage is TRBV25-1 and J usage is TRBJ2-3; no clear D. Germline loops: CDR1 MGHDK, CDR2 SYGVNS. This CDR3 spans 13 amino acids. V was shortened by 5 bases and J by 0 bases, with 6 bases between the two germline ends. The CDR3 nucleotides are TGTGCCAGCAGTCAGACGAGCACAGATACGCAGTATTTT. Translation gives CASSQTSTDTQYF.

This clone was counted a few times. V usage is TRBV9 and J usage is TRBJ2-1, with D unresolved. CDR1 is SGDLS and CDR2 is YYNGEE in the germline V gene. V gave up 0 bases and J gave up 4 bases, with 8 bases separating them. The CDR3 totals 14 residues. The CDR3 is CASSVGATYNEQFF. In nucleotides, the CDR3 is TGTGCCAGCAGCGTAGGGGCGACATACAATGAGCAGTTCTTC.

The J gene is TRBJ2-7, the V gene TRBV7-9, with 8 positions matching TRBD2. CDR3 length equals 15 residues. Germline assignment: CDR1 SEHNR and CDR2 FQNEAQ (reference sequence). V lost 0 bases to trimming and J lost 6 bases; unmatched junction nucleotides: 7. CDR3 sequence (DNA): TGTGCCAGCAGCTTAGCGGGTAGCGGGGACCTCGAGCAGTACTTC. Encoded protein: CASSLAGSGDLEQYF.

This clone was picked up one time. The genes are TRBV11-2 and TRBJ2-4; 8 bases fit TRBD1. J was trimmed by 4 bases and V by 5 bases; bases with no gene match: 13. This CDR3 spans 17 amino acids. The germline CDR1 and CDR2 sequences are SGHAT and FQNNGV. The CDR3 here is CASSPRGTGAPKNIQYF. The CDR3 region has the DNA TGTGCCAGCAGCCCAAGAGGGACAGGAGCCCCAAAAAACATTCAGTACTTC.

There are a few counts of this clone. The CDR3 sequence: CASSEDPFSYEQYF. The CDR3 region has the DNA TGTGCCAGCAGTGAAGATCCATTCTCCTACGAGCAGTACTTC. J is TRBJ2-7 and V is TRBV6-1, with D uncertain. The CDR3 spans 14 residues. Germline V gene sequence: CDR1 MNHNS, CDR2 SASEGT. V lost 1 base to trimming and J lost 0 bases, with 7 bases between them.

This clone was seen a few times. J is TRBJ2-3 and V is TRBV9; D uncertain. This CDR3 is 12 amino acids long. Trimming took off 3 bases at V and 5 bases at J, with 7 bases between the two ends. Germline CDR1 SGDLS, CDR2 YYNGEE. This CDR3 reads CASSESRDTQYF. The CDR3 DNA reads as TGTGCCAGCAGCGAGTCTAGAGATACGCAGTATTTT.

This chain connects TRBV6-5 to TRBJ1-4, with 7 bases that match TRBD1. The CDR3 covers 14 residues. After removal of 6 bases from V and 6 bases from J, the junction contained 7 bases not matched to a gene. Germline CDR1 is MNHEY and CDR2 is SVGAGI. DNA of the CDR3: TGTGCCAGCAGCACCCCCGGGACAGATGAAAAACTGTTTTTT. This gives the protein CASSTPGTDEKLFF.

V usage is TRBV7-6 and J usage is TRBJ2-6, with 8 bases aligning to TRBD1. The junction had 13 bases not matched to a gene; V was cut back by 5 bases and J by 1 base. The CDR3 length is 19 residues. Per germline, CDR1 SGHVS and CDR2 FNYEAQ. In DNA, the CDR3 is TGTGCCAGCAGCCGTGCCCTCTCAGGGGGCCCTTCTGGGGCCAACGTCCTGACTTTC. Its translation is CASSRALSGGPSGANVLTF.

CDR3 DNA: TGTGCCTGGAGTGGGACAGGGGTCGACCAAGAGACCCAGTACTTC. Residues: CAWSGTGVDQETQYF. This chain links TRBV30 with TRBJ2-5; 9 nucleotides line up with TRBD1. CDR1 and CDR2 from the germline V gene are GTSNPN and SVGIG (reference sequence). V lost 1 base, J lost 0 bases, and 3 bases stayed unmatched. The CDR3 has 15 amino acids.